This entry is about one TCR beta chain. The antigen is unknown. Those donating, healthy Caucasian individuals from Russia, were aged about 6 to 100. Samples each yielded at least 6 micrograms of total RNA. The data were taken from a study of blood T cells in healthy people across ages. Study results and caveats: The study found more naive CD4+ cells and higher diversity in long-lived than aged donors.

A second PCR of roughly 7 to 11 cycles used a sample-barcoded 5' primer and a J-beta primer mix. Every cDNA molecule carried a tag from a template-switch adaptor bearing 12 random nucleotides. TCRdb itself ran the 5' RACE reads through MiXCR, one entry per CDR3 protein. The sample has about 800,000 distinct CDR3 sequences, over 45% seen once. CDR3 length: 13 residues. CDR1 and CDR2 from the germline V gene are SGHTA and FQGNSA. V lost 8 bases, J lost 9 bases, and 17 bases lay in between. Specimen: blood. This chain links TRBV7-2 with TRBJ2-1; D possibly uses TRBD1 or TRBD2 (5 bases each). The sequence was collected from a man aged 30 to 39 in good health. The CDR3 protein is CASGPFIGGEQFF. DNA for the CDR3: TGTGCCAGCGGGCCTTTTATTGGGGGTGAGCAGTTCTTC.